There are many counts of the clone carrying this TCR beta chain. The CDR3 runs to 12 residues. Per germline, CDR1 SGHTA and CDR2 FQGNSA. V lost 5 bases to trimming and J lost 3 bases, with 8 bases between them. The sample comes from a study of neurological immune-mediated disorders. TCRdb independently ran MiXCR on the 5' RACE reads; one entry per CDR3 protein. Of about 36,000 distinct CDR3 sequences listed, 10% are singletons. The sequenced sample was PBMCs. This clonotype was sampled from a woman in her thirties with HTLV-1-associated myelopathy (HAM/TSP). J is TRBJ2-7 and V is TRBV7-2, with D perhaps matching TRBD1 (5 bases). In nucleotides, the CDR3 is TGTGCCAGCAGCGCGACAGTCTACGAGCAGTACTTC. Amino acid sequence: CASSATVYEQYF.